This record concerns one T cell receptor beta chain sequence. The source of the sample is a study of blood T cell repertoires in COVID-19. Study as a whole: The United States, Italy and Spain supplied acute and convalescent COVID-19 samples. The analysed material was cDNA or gDNA that came from T cells, B-cell-depleted T cells, or PBMCs.

Deletions cut 8 bases from V and 2 bases from J, with 13 bases between. Germline CDR1 SGHVS, CDR2 FQNEAQ. This CDR3 region has 14 residues. Under the authors' procedure: Counts of nucleated cells, estimated from reference gene primer amplification, were obtained. Produced via immunoSEQ multiplex PCR; TCRdb's table is partial and in-frame only. V, J and clone size derive from that table, while D and trimming were established from the DNA sequence. The sample has 140,000 to 150,000 clones, about 82% seen once. Recovered participants had two consecutive negative NP/OP PCR tests, healthcare professional clearance, or symptom resolution.

Sequencing used PBMCs or T cells enriched from blood (not recorded which). V gene TRBV7-8 combines with J gene TRBJ1-5; D not certain. The clonotype originates from a woman in her thirties or forties who had recovered from COVID-19. This chain's CDR3 is CASPAGKGNQPQHF. CDR3 DNA: TGTGCCAGCCCGGCGGGGAAGGGCAATCAGCCCCAGCATTTT.